The 3 T cell receptor beta chains listed next were all sequenced from one sample in a study of beta chain features in type 1 diabetes. Their antigen targets remain unknown. Investigators reverse transcribed all isolated RNA, so they sequenced expressed TCRB transcripts. Assay: immunoSEQ multiplex PCR; the TCRdb copy retains only in-frame clones and omits some. The repertoire holds around 260,000 clones, with approximately 25% as singletons. Study-level findings and limits: Moderate but significant shortening of TCRB CDR3s was recorded in all four CD4+ subsets from Type 1 diabetes patients.

The sample was naive CD4+ T cells from blood. These receptor sequences come from a woman aged 25 to 45 with type 1 diabetes.

V and J are TRBV7-2 and TRBJ2-5; TRBD2 agrees at 12 bases. The germline V gene encodes CDR1 SGHTA and CDR2 FQGNSA. With V trimmed by 1 base and J by 5 bases, 8 bases remained unmatched. The CDR3 is 17 residues long. The CDR3 sequence: CASSLELTSGSDETQYF. DNA for the CDR3: TGTGCCAGCAGCTTAGAATTGACTAGCGGGAGTGACGAGACCCAGTACTTC.

V and J are TRBV5-1 and TRBJ2-5, with D unresolved. The CDR3 extends over 14 amino acids. Germline CDR1 SGHRS, CDR2 YFSETQ. Trimming took off 1 base at V and 2 bases at J, with 9 bases between the two ends. CDR3 protein: CASSLSGPQETQYF. CDR3 nucleotide sequence: TGCGCCAGCAGCTTGAGTGGCCCGCAAGAGACCCAGTACTTC.

This clone has just a few counts. The rearrangement uses TRBV30 and TRBJ2-1, with 13 bases identical to TRBD2. The V gene end was trimmed by 2 bases and the J gene end by 6 bases; junction bases not matched to a gene: 7. Germline CDR1 reads GTSNPN; CDR2 reads SVGIG (reference sequence). This CDR3 contains 16 residues. In DNA, the CDR3 is TGTGCCTGGAGTCATTTACTAGCGGGAGGGGCCAATGAGCAGTTCTTC. It yields the protein CAWSHLLAGGANEQFF.